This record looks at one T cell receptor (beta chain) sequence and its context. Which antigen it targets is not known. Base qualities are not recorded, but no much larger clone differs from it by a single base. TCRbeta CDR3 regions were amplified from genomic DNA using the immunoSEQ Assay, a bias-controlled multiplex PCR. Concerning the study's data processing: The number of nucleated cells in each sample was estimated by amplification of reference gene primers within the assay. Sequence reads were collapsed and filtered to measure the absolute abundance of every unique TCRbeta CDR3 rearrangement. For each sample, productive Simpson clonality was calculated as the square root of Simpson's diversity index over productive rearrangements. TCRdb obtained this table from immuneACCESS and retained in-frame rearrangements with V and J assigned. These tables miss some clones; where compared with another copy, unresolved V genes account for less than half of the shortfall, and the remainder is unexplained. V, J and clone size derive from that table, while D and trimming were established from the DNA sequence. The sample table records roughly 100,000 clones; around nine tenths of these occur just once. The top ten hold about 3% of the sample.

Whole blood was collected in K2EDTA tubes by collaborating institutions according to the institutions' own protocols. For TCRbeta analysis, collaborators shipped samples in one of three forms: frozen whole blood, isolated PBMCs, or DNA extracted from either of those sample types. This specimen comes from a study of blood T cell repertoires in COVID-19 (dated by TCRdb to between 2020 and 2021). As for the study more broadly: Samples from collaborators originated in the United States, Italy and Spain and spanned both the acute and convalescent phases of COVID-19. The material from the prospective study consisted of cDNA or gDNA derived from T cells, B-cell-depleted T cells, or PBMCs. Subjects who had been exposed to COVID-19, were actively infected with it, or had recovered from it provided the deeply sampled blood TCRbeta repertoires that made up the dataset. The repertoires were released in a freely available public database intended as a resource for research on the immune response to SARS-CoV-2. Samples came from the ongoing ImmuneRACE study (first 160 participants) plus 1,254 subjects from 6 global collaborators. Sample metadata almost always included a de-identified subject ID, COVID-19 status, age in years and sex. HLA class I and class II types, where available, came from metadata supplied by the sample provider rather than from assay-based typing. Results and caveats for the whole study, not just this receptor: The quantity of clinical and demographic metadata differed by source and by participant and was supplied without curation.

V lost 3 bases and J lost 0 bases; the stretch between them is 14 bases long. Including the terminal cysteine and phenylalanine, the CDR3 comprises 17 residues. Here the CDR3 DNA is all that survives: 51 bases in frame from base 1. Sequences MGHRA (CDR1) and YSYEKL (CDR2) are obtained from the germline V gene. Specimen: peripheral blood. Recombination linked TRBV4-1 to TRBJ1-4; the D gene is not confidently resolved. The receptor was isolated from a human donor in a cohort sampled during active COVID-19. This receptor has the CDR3 CASSHLWPLTTNEKLFF. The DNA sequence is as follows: TGCGCCAGCAGCCACTTGTGGCCCCTTACAACTAATGAAAAACTGTTTTTT.